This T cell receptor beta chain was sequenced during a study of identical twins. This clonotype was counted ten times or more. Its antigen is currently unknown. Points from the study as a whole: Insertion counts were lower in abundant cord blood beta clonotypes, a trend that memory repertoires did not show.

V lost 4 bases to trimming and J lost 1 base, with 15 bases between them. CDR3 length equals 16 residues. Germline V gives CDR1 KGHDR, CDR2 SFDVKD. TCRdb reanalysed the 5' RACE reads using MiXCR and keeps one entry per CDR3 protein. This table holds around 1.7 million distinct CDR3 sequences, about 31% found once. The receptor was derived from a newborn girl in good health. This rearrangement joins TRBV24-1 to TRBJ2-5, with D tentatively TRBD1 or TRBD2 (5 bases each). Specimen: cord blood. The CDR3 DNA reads TGTGCCACCAGTGACTCCCGGGACGGATTCCAAGAGACCCAGTACTTC. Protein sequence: CATSDSRDGFQETQYF.